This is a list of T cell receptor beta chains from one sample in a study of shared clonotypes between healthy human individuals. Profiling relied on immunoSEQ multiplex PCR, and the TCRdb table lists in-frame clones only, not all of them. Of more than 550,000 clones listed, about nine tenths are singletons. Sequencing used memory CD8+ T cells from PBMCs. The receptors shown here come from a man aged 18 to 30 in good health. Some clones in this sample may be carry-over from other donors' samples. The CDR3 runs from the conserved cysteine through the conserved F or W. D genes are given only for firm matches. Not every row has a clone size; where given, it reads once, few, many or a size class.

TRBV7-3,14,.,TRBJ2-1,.,TGTGCCAGCAGCCCGAGAGCGGTTTGGGGAGATCTGTTCTTC,CASSPRAVWGDLFF
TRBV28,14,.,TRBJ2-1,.,TGTGCCAGCAGTCCACGACTAGTTAGGAGGGAGCAGTTCTTC,CASSPRLVRREQFF
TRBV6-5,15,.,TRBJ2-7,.,TGTGCCAGCAGGGCGAGAGGACAGTTCTCCTACGAGCAGTACTTC,CASRARGQFSYEQYF
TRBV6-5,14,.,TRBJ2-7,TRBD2,TGTGCCAGCAGTCGCGGCGGGAGCTCCTACGAGCAGTACTTC,CASSRGGSSYEQYF
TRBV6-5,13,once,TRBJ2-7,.,TGTGCCAGCAAGGTTGGGAGCTCCTACGAGCAGTACTTC,CASKVGSSYEQYF
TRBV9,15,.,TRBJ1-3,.,TGTGCCAGCAGCGTAGACGGGAGCTCTGGAAACACCATATATTTT,CASSVDGSSGNTIYF
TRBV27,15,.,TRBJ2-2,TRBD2,TGTGCCAGCAGTTTAATGCTAGCGGGAGGTGGGGAGCTGTTTTTT,CASSLMLAGGGELFF
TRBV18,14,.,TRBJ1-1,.,TGTGCCAGCTCACAGGCAGGGGCCGACACTGAAGCTTTCTTT,CASSQAGADTEAFF
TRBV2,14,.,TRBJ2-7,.,TGTGCCAGCAGTGAGATGGATGCAACCTACGAGCAGTACTTC,CASSEMDATYEQYF
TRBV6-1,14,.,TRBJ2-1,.,TGTGCCAGCAGTGGCTCTAGGGCCAGTAATGAGCAGTTCTTC,CASSGSRASNEQFF
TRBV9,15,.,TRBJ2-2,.,TGTGCCAGCAGCCCAGCCGACGAGATGACCGGGGAGCTGTTTTTT,CASSPADEMTGELFF
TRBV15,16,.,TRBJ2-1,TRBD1,TGTGCCACCAGCAGAGGAAGACAGGGGGCTTACAATGAGCAGTTCTTC,CATSRGRQGAYNEQFF
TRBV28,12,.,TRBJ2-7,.,TGTGCCAGTATGAGGGCCGAAACTACTATGGACTTC,CASMRAETTMDF
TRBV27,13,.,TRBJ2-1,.,TGTGCCAGCAGGTCAGGGACGGGCAATGAGCAGTTCTTC,CASRSGTGNEQFF
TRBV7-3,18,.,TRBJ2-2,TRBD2,TGTGCCAGCAGCCCCCGGGCTAGCGGGGGACCAGCCACCGGGGAGCTGTTTTTT,CASSPRASGGPATGELFF
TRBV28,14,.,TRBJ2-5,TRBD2,TGTGCCAGCAGTCCAACTAGCGAACAAGAGACCCAGTACTTC,CASSPTSEQETQYF
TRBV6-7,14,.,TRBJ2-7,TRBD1,TGTGCCATCATTCCGGGACAGGTATCCCACGAGCAGTACTTC,CAIIPGQVSHEQYF
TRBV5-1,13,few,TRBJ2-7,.,TGCGCCAGCAGCTATGACAGCCTCTACGAGCAGTACTTC,CASSYDSLYEQYF
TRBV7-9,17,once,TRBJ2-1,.,TGTGCCAGCAGCTCAAACTTCAGATTTCGCTCCTACAATGAGCAGTTCTTC,CASSSNFRFRSYNEQFF
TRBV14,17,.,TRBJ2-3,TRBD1,TGTGCCAGCAGCCAAGAACACAATTTCGGACAGGCAGATACGCAGTATTTT,CASSQEHNFGQADTQYF
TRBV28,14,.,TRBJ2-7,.,TGTGCCAGCAGTCGGGACTTGAGCTCCTACGAGCAGTACTTC,CASSRDLSSYEQYF
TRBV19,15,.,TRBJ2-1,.,TGTGCCAGTAGTGCTGCTAGCCGGTCCTACAATGAGCAGTTCTTC,CASSAASRSYNEQFF
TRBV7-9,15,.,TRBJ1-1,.,TGTGCCAGCAGCCTTCCCCGGACAGTCAACACTGAAGCTTTCTTT,CASSLPRTVNTEAFF
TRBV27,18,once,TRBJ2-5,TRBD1,TGTGCCAGCAACCCGGGACCCAACGACAGGGCAAACCAAGAGACCCAGTACTTC,CASNPGPNDRANQETQYF
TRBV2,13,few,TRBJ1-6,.,TGTGCCAGCAGTGAACGGACAGACTCACCCCTCCACTTT,CASSERTDSPLHF
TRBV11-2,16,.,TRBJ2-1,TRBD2,TGTGCCAGCAGCTCCCTAGCGGGAGCGGGTAGGAATGAGCAGTTCTTC,CASSSLAGAGRNEQFF
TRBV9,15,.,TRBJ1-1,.,TGTGCCAGCAGCGTAGGGGGGGCCATGAACACTGAAGCTTTCTTT,CASSVGGAMNTEAFF
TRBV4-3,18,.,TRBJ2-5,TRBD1,TGCGCCAGCAGCCAAGATTCGGTCCTGACAGGGGCTGGGGAGACCCAGTACTTC,CASSQDSVLTGAGETQYF
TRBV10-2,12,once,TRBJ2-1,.,TGCGCCAGCAGTGACCTAACAAGCGAGCAGTTCTTC,CASSDLTSEQFF
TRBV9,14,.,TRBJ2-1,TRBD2,TGTGCCAGCAGCGGGGGAGGGATTAACAATGAGCAGTTCTTC,CASSGGGINNEQFF
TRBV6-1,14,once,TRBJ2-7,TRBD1,TGTGCCAGCAGTTCCGGGACAGTAGCCTACGAGCAGTACTTC,CASSSGTVAYEQYF